A selection of T cell receptor beta chains follows, all from one sample in a study of CD8 T cells in Susac syndrome. TCRdb reprocessed the immunoSEQ multiplex PCR reads with MiXCR, giving one entry per CDR3 protein. The sample records 90,000 to 150,000 distinct CDR3 sequences, around nine tenths being singletons. Sequencing was done on a sample of CD4+ T cells from PBMCs. These TCRs come from a human donor in good health. The CDR3 runs from the conserved cysteine through the conserved F or W. D genes are given only for firm matches. Clone sizes are given selectively: once, few, many, or a class where the clone is expanded.

V,J,D,size,CDR3,DNA
TRBV18,TRBJ2-2,.,.,CASSPPNRSTGELFF,TGTGCCAGCTCACCACCGAACAGGAGCACCGGGGAGCTGTTTTTT
TRBV19,TRBJ2-6,.,.,CASSMRNAGANVLTF,TGTGCCAGTAGTATGAGGAATGCTGGGGCCAACGTCCTGACTTTC
TRBV7-9,TRBJ2-1,TRBD2,once,CASSPLDMIAGTWEQFF,TGTGCCAGCAGCCCCCTAGATATGATAGCGGGGACCTGGGAGCAGTTCTTC
TRBV3-1,TRBJ2-1,.,.,CASSRGVSAYNEQFF,TGTGCCAGCAGCCGAGGCGTCAGCGCCTACAATGAGCAGTTCTTC
TRBV4-3,TRBJ2-7,TRBD2,.,CASSQVLAVQHAYEQYF,TGCGCCAGCAGCCAAGTACTAGCGGTACAACACGCCTACGAGCAGTACTTC
TRBV6-5,TRBJ2-1,.,.,CASSYSSGEGGNEQFF,TGTGCCAGCAGTTACTCGAGTGGGGAAGGGGGCAATGAGCAGTTCTTC
TRBV7-2,TRBJ1-4,TRBD1,.,CASSLQTGGGEKLFF,TGTGCCAGCAGCCTGCAAACAGGGGGAGGTGAAAAACTGTTTTTT
TRBV6-1,TRBJ2-3,TRBD1,.,CASSGGQGITDTQYF,TGTGCCAGCAGCGGGGGACAGGGGATAACAGATACGCAGTATTTT
TRBV7-9,TRBJ2-1,.,.,CASSPQTSSYNEQFF,TGTGCCAGCAGCCCGCAGACTAGCTCCTACAATGAGCAGTTCTTC
TRBV29-1,TRBJ2-2,.,.,CSVEGGEMELFF,TGCAGCGTTGAAGGGGGCGAAATGGAGCTGTTTTTT
TRBV6-2/TRBV6-3,TRBJ2-2,.,.,CASSWGGAGELFF,TGTGCCAGCAGTTGGGGGGGCGCCGGGGAGCTGTTTTTT
TRBV19,TRBJ2-1,.,.,CASIPDARAYNEQFF,TGTGCCAGTATTCCCGATGCAAGGGCGTACAATGAGCAGTTCTTC
TRBV4-1,TRBJ2-1,TRBD2,.,CASSQAGTRFNEQFF,TGCGCCAGCAGCCAAGCCGGGACTAGGTTCAATGAGCAGTTCTTC
TRBV12-3/TRBV12-4,TRBJ2-4,.,.,CASSLGGGLDIQYF,TGTGCCAGCAGTTTAGGAGGGGGTTTGGACATTCAGTACTTC
TRBV5-6,TRBJ1-5,.,.,CASSFGQYSNQPQHF,TGTGCCAGCAGCTTTGGACAGTATAGCAATCAGCCCCAGCATTTT
TRBV5-4,TRBJ2-3,TRBD2,.,CASSSGGHSDTQYF,TGTGCCAGCAGTTCGGGGGGGCATTCAGATACGCAGTATTTT
TRBV30,TRBJ2-6,.,.,CAWSVLISSGANVLTF,TGTGCCTGGAGTGTACTCATTTCCTCTGGGGCCAACGTCCTGACTTTC
TRBV20-1,TRBJ2-5,TRBD2,.,CSARVAGVQETQYF,TGCAGTGCTAGAGTGGCGGGGGTCCAAGAGACCCAGTACTTC
TRBV12-3/TRBV12-4,TRBJ2-5,TRBD2,.,CASRGEGLGQETQYF,TGTGCCAGCAGGGGGGAGGGGCTCGGGCAAGAGACCCAGTACTTC
TRBV12-3/TRBV12-4,TRBJ2-2,.,.,CATNRDSTGELFF,TGTGCCACCAACAGGGATAGCACCGGGGAGCTGTTTTTT
TRBV5-6,TRBJ1-1,.,.,CASSLSLRGNTEAFF,TGTGCCAGCAGCTTATCCTTACGGGGGAACACTGAAGCTTTCTTT
TRBV11-2,TRBJ2-1,TRBD2,.,CASSSGTKNNEQFF,TGTGCCAGCAGCTCAGGGACTAAAAACAATGAGCAGTTCTTC
TRBV5-6,TRBJ2-7,.,.,CASSSDPPNEQYF,TGTGCCAGCAGCTCGGACCCGCCCAACGAGCAGTACTTC
TRBV30,TRBJ2-2,TRBD1,.,CAWSGTANTGELFF,TGTGCCTGGAGCGGGACAGCGAACACCGGGGAGCTGTTTTTT
TRBV29-1,TRBJ2-6,.,.,CSVEIVSGANVLTF,TGCAGCGTTGAAATTGTCTCTGGGGCCAACGTCCTGACTTTC
TRBV20-1,TRBJ1-2,.,.,CSASAGEVKYGYTF,TGCAGTGCTAGTGCAGGGGAAGTTAAATATGGCTACACCTTC
TRBV3-1,TRBJ1-2,TRBD1,.,CASSQDSGTASFGYTF,TGTGCCAGCAGCCAAGATTCGGGGACAGCTTCGTTTGGCTACACCTTC
TRBV5-6,TRBJ2-5,.,.,CASSSLGAGETQYF,TGTGCCAGCAGCTCGCTGGGGGCGGGCGAGACCCAGTACTTC
TRBV12-3/TRBV12-4,TRBJ1-6,TRBD1,once,CASSVQGGSPLHF,TGTGCCAGCAGTGTACAGGGGGGTTCACCCCTCCACTTT
TRBV20-1,TRBJ1-2,.,.,CSARGLAGEDGYTF,TGCAGTGCTAGAGGCCTGGCCGGGGAGGACGGCTACACCTTC
TRBV14,TRBJ2-1,TRBD2,few,CASSQGLAGRSKQFF,TGTGCCAGCAGCCAAGGACTAGCGGGGCGGTCCAAGCAGTTCTTC
TRBV4-1,TRBJ1-5,.,.,CASSQGGGFSNQPQHF,TGCGCCAGCAGCCAAGGAGGAGGGTTTTCCAATCAGCCCCAGCATTTT
TRBV20-1,TRBJ1-4,.,.,CSAQVPGDEKLFF,TGCAGTGCACAGGTCCCAGGGGATGAAAAACTGTTTTTT
TRBV5-1,TRBJ2-5,.,.,CASSRSRVETQYF,TGCGCCAGCAGCAGGTCGCGGGTGGAGACCCAGTACTTC
TRBV7-2,TRBJ1-5,.,.,CASSTGQANQPQHF,TGTGCCAGCAGCACCGGGCAGGCCAATCAGCCCCAGCATTTT
TRBV3-1,TRBJ1-1,TRBD1,.,CASSSRQGSEAFF,TGTGCCAGCAGCTCCCGACAGGGCTCTGAAGCTTTCTTT
TRBV3-1,TRBJ2-2,TRBD1,.,CASSRQGSAGELFF,TGTGCCAGCAGCCGACAGGGCAGCGCCGGGGAGCTGTTTTTT
TRBV27,TRBJ1-2,.,.,CASSPPGAPYGYTF,TGTGCCAGCAGTCCACCAGGGGCTCCCTATGGCTACACCTTC
TRBV25-1,TRBJ1-2,.,once,CASSDAGLSGYTF,TGTGCCAGCAGTGACGCAGGGCTCAGTGGCTACACCTTC
TRBV12-3/TRBV12-4,TRBJ1-5,.,.,CASSSLRGRNQPQHF,TGTGCCAGCAGTTCGTTACGGGGGCGCAATCAGCCCCAGCATTTT